Each of the 17 T cell receptor beta chains below was sequenced from the same sample in a study of stem cell transplantation in POMP-related autoinflammatory disease. Points from the study as a whole: Unique TRB V-J gene pairings were limited in number in patients with PRAID. In patients with PRAID, every analyzed T-cell subset tended to show lower diversity and higher clonality.

For these TCRs, the target antigens are not known. Method: immunoSEQ multiplex PCR; TCRdb's copy keeps in-frame clones and lacks some. The data show about 10,000 clones, more than 75% seen once. This material consisted of CD8+ T cells from PBMCs, taken before stem cell transplantation. These receptors came from a human donor with POMP-related autoinflammation and immune dysregulation (PRAID).

The rearrangement links TRBV5-1 to TRBJ1-2; TRBD1 aligns across 12 bases. Per the germline V gene, CDR1 is SGHRS and CDR2 is YFSETQ. With V trimmed by 5 bases and J by 5 bases, 16 bases remained unmatched. This CDR3 spans 18 amino acids. The CDR3 protein is CASSHARDRGLTVYGYTF. In DNA, the CDR3 is TGCGCCAGCAGTCATGCCCGGGACAGGGGGCTTACCGTGTATGGCTACACCTTC.

The chain combines TRBV19 with TRBJ2-7; 10 bases are shared with TRBD1. CDR1 and CDR2 (germline): LNHDA, SQIVND (reference sequence). V was pared by 6 bases and J by 5 bases, with 4 bases of the junction left unmatched. The CDR3 is 13 amino acids. The CDR3 here is CASSNGQGDEQYF. CDR3 nucleotides: TGTGCCAGTAGCAACGGACAGGGGGACGAGCAGTACTTC.

This clone has just one count. The rearrangement joins TRBV10-1 to TRBJ1-5; D unclear. The ends were cut back, 6 bases at V and 0 bases at J, with 18 bases in the middle. Per germline, CDR1 WNHNN and CDR2 SYGVQD (reference sequence). The CDR3 sequence is 17 residues long. CDR3 nucleotides: TGCGCCAGCAGCTCTCGACGGCAGCCAGATAGCAATCAGCCCCAGCATTTT. It encodes CASSSRRQPDSNQPQHF.

The chain couples TRBV27 to TRBJ1-1; D is ambiguous. The CDR3 contains 13 residues. CDR1 and CDR2 from the germline V gene are MNHEY and SMNVEV (reference sequence). Trimming took 0 bases from V and 4 from J, leaving 6 bases between them. CDR3 in amino acids: CASSLSFTTEAFF. The CDR3 DNA reads as TGTGCCAGCAGTTTATCGTTTACCACTGAAGCTTTCTTT.

This chain uses TRBV5-5 with TRBJ1-1; 9 nucleotides match TRBD1. Germline CDR1 is SGHKS and CDR2 is YYEKEE (reference sequence). This CDR3 comprises 13 residues. J lost 13 bases, V lost 0 bases, and 7 bases had no gene match. For the CDR3, the DNA is TGTGCCAGCAGCTTGGCCGCGTCGGGACAGGGTTTCTTT. This gives the protein CASSLAASGQGFF.

The rearrangement uses TRBV27 and TRBJ2-3; 7 positions match TRBD1. Germline values: CDR1 MNHEY, CDR2 SMNVEV (reference sequence). The CDR3 is made up of 16 amino acids. V shed 1 base, J shed 0 bases, and the junction held 4 bases outside the gene matches. The CDR3 loop is CASSLFWTGSTDTQYF. The DNA for the CDR3 is TGTGCCAGCAGTTTATTCTGGACAGGAAGCACAGATACGCAGTATTTT.

The J gene is TRBJ2-7, the V gene TRBV27; 9 bases agree with TRBD2. V lost 4 bases to trimming and J lost 2 bases; unmatched junction nucleotides: 9. CDR1 is MNHEY and CDR2 is SMNVEV in the germline V gene (reference sequence). The CDR3 spans 16 residues. In nucleotides, the CDR3 is TGTGCCAGCAGTTCCCTCTGGCGGGAGGGGCCCTACGAGCAGTACTTC. Amino acids: CASSSLWREGPYEQYF.

This clone was counted a single time. The rearrangement joins TRBV27 to TRBJ1-1, with D maybe TRBD1 (5 bases). Trimming pared 3 bases from V and 5 bases from J, leaving 13 bases between. Germline V gene sequence: CDR1 MNHEY, CDR2 SMNVEV (reference sequence). The CDR3 has 14 residues. The CDR3 region is CASSLGGPGTEAFF. The CDR3 DNA sequence: TGTGCCAGCAGTTTGGGGGGACCCGGAACTGAAGCTTTCTTT.

The chain has TRBV9 and TRBJ1-3; D call uncertain. The CDR3 runs 14 residues. V was cut by 4 bases and J by 7 bases, with 15 bases left in between. In germline, CDR1 is SGDLS, CDR2 YYNGEE. The CDR3 sequence: CASSSPYTPNTIYF. As DNA, the CDR3 is TGTGCCAGCAGCTCACCCTATACACCCAACACCATATATTTT.

This clone was seen more than once but under ten times. The chain couples TRBV7-9 to TRBJ1-4, with D uncertain. Looked up from germline, CDR1 is SEHNR and CDR2 is FQNEAQ (reference sequence). Trimming pared 4 bases from V and 0 bases from J, leaving 6 bases between. This CDR3 is built from 14 residues. Here the CDR3 reads CASSSLATNEKLFF. The CDR3 nucleotides read TGTGCCAGCAGCTCCTTAGCAACTAATGAAAAACTGTTTTTT.

J is TRBJ2-2 and V is TRBV4-2; weak D call: TRBD2 (7 bases). The CDR3 consists of 14 residues. Looked up from germline, CDR1 is LGHNA and CDR2 is YNFKEQ. With 4 bases removed from V and 10 bases from J, the gap between germline ends came to 16 bases. CDR3 protein: CASSPSGGGPELFF. CDR3 coding DNA: TGTGCCAGCAGCCCTTCGGGCGGGGGCCCGGAGCTGTTTTTT.

The chain joins TRBV29-1 to TRBJ2-7; TRBD2 agrees at 8 bases. The trim removed 5 bases at V and 3 bases at J, leaving 6 bases unmatched. This CDR3 spans 13 amino acids. Germline V gene lookup returns CDR1 SQVTM and CDR2 ANQGSEA. In DNA form, the CDR3 reads TGCAGCGTTAAACTAGCGGAGCTCTACGAGCAGTACTTC. Protein product: CSVKLAELYEQYF.

The chain links TRBV13 to TRBJ1-1; D unclear. The germline V gene encodes CDR1 PRHDT and CDR2 FYEKMQ (reference sequence). The CDR3 is 13 residues long. Trimming cost V 1 base and J 2 bases, with 5 bases left between them. Here the CDR3 reads CASSLAVNTEAFF. The CDR3, as DNA: TGTGCCAGCAGCTTAGCAGTTAACACTGAAGCTTTCTTT. Full variable domain (rest looked up from reference TRBV13 and TRBJ1-1): AAGVIQSPRHLIKEKRETATLKCYPIPRHDTVYWYQQGPGQDPQFLISFYEKMQSDKGSIPDRFSAQQFSDYHSELNMSSLELGDSALYFCASSLAVNTEAFFGQGTRLTVV.

This clone was seen more than once but under ten times. This rearrangement joins TRBV4-1 to TRBJ1-2, with D unclear. The CDR3 contains 15 residues. Trimming took 6 bases from V and 1 from J, leaving 15 bases between them. Germline CDR1 is MGHRA and CDR2 is YSYEKL. CDR3 protein: CASRPAAGVNYGYTF. For the CDR3, the DNA is TGCGCCAGCAGACCCGCGGCGGGAGTTAACTATGGCTACACCTTC.

This clone appeared a single time. The chain is built from TRBV30 and TRBJ2-7; D uncertain. Trimming shortened V by 0 bases and J by 1 base, and 7 bases separated the two germline ends. The germline V gene encodes CDR1 GTSNPN and CDR2 SVGIG (reference sequence). The CDR3 extends over 13 amino acids. In DNA form, the CDR3 reads TGTGCCTGGAGTGTAGGTCTTTCCTACGAGCAGTACTTC. Protein: CAWSVGLSYEQYF.

This rearrangement joins TRBV19 to TRBJ2-1; maybe TRBD2 (5 bases). The CDR3 has 14 residues. The V gene lost 5 bases and the J gene lost 0 bases, with 8 bases spanning the gap. Germline-derived CDR1 and CDR2 are LNHDA and SQIVND (reference sequence). The CDR3 loop reads CASSLEGSYNEQFF. The CDR3 region has the DNA TGTGCCAGTAGTCTTGAGGGCTCCTACAATGAGCAGTTCTTC.

V gene TRBV7-6 combines with J gene TRBJ2-3; 8 bases agree with TRBD1. This CDR3 comprises 14 residues. The J segment lost 4 bases and the V segment lost 3 bases, leaving 3 bases of the junction unmatched. Germline CDR1 and CDR2: SGHVS and FNYEAQ. The CDR3: CASSLTGEADTQYF. CDR3 DNA sequence: TGTGCCAGCAGCTTGACAGGGGAAGCAGATACGCAGTATTTT.